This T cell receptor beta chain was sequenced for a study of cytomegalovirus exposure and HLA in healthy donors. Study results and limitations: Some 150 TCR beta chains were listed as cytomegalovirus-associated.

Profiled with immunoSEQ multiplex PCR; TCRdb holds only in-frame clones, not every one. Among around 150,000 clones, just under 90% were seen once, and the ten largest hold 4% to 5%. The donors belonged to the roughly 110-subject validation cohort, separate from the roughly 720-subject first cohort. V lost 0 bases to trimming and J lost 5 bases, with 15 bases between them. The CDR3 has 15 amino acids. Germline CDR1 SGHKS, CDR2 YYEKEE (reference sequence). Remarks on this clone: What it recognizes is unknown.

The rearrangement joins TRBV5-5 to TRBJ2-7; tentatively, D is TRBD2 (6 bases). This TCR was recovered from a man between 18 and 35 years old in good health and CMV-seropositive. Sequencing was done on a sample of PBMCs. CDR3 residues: CASSLVVGGLHEQYF. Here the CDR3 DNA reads TGTGCCAGCAGCTTGGTCGTCGGGGGTCTCCACGAGCAGTACTTC.